The 12 T cell receptor beta chains below come from one sample, sequenced in a study of cytomegalovirus exposure and HLA in healthy donors. Vbeta (60) and Jbeta (13) primers were used in the PCR. TCRdb's copy holds only in-frame clones and misses some; the assay was immunoSEQ multiplex PCR. The table lists 150,000 to 200,000 clones. Source material: PBMCs. Receptors originate from a man aged 25 to 40 in good health and CMV-seronegative.

The chain links TRBV27 to TRBJ1-2, with D possibly TRBD1 on 5 matching bases. Germline loops: CDR1 MNHEY, CDR2 SMNVEV (reference sequence). The V end was cut by 4 bases, the J end by 8 bases, with 17 bases between. The CDR3 consists of 14 residues. This chain's CDR3 is CASSSGSRAGGYTF. In nucleotides, the CDR3 is TGTGCCAGCAGTTCCGGGTCCAGGGCGGGAGGCTACACCTTC.

The chain carries TRBV5-1 and TRBJ2-5; D unresolved. This CDR3 is built from 15 residues. Germline CDR1 is SGHRS and CDR2 is YFSETQ. With 2 bases removed from V and 10 bases from J, the gap between germline ends came to 21 bases. For the CDR3, the DNA is TGCGCCAGCAGCTTCCTTGAGCCGGGTGAAGGAGACCAGTACTTC. As protein: CASSFLEPGEGDQYF. The complete variable domain, with remaining parts taken from reference TRBV5-1 and TRBJ2-5, reads KAGVTQTPRYLIKTRGQQVTLSCSPISGHRSVSWYQQTPGQGLQFLFEYFSETQRNKGNFPGRFSGRQFSNSRSEMNVSTLELGDSALYLCASSFLEPGEGDQYFGPGTRLLVL.

The J gene is TRBJ2-7, the V gene TRBV7-9, with 12 nucleotides matching TRBD2. Germline V gene lookup returns CDR1 SEHNR and CDR2 FQNEAQ (reference sequence). The J segment lost 4 bases and the V segment lost 2 bases, leaving 0 bases of the junction unmatched. The CDR3 is 14 residues long. The CDR3 spells CASSLLAGGYEQYF. The CDR3 DNA reads TGTGCCAGCAGCTTACTAGCGGGGGGGTACGAGCAGTACTTC.

This CDR3 is CASSLTVGDTEAFF. The CDR3 nucleotides read TGTGCCAGCAGCTTGACAGTGGGAGACACTGAAGCTTTCTTT. The chain joins TRBV5-6 to TRBJ1-1; D is ambiguous. The CDR3 totals 14 residues. V was cut by 1 base and J by 3 bases, with 10 bases left in between. CDR1 and CDR2 from the germline V gene are SGHDT and YYEEEE.

The chain employs TRBV4-1 and TRBJ1-6; perhaps TRBD1 as D (5 bases). CDR3 size: 15 residues. Germline CDR1 reads MGHRA; CDR2 reads YSYEKL. The V and J ends lost 3 bases and 10 bases respectively, with 16 bases between them. The CDR3 reads CASSQARADGSPLHF. The DNA for the CDR3 is TGCGCCAGCAGCCAGGCCAGGGCCGACGGATCACCCCTCCACTTT.

CDR3 nucleotide sequence: TGCGCCAGCAGCCAAGATTTTGCCGGACAGGACAATTCACCCCTCCACTTT. Its translation: CASSQDFAGQDNSPLHF. This sequence joins TRBV4-1 and TRBJ1-6; 7 bases match TRBD1. V trimming: 0 bases; J trimming: 7 bases; junction bases outside the gene matches: 9. Per the germline V gene, CDR1 is MGHRA and CDR2 is YSYEKL. The length of the CDR3 is 17 residues.

The gene calls are TRBV19 and TRBJ2-5; maybe TRBD1 (5 bases). Germline CDR1 LNHDA, CDR2 SQIVND (reference sequence). This CDR3 region has 13 residues. V dropped 6 bases and J dropped 4 bases, with 12 bases sitting between them. The CDR3 DNA sequence: TGTGCCAGTAGCACGGACACTTCAGAGACCCAGTACTTC. Its translation: CASSTDTSETQYF.

This chain uses TRBV27 with TRBJ2-3, with 9 bases identical to TRBD1. The CDR3 has 14 amino acids. V was pared by 3 bases and J by 6 bases, with 4 bases of the junction left unmatched. In germline, CDR1 is MNHEY, CDR2 SMNVEV (reference sequence). The CDR3 loop is CASSFGTGLDTQYF. CDR3 nucleotides: TGTGCCAGCAGTTTTGGGACAGGGTTGGATACGCAGTATTTT.

The chain recombines TRBV10-3 with TRBJ2-2, with D perhaps TRBD2 (6 bases). Germline lookup yields CDR1 ENHRY and CDR2 SYGVKD. CDR3 length: 13 residues. The germline V and J ends were trimmed by 8 bases and 4 bases, with 11 bases remaining between them. The CDR3 sequence is CAISLGGTGELFF. CDR3 sequence (DNA): TGTGCCATCTCCCTGGGAGGCACCGGGGAGCTGTTTTTT.

This chain joins TRBV10-3 and TRBJ2-5; 11 bases align to TRBD2. Trimming took 6 bases from V and 3 from J; bases not matched to a gene: 3. Germline CDR1 and CDR2: ENHRY and SYGVKD. The CDR3 has 14 residues. The CDR3 spells CAIRGSGGEETQYF. The CDR3 DNA reads as TGTGCCATCAGAGGTAGCGGGGGGGAAGAGACCCAGTACTTC.

This chain links TRBV5-4 with TRBJ2-7; 10 bases line up with TRBD1. Trimming removed 2 bases from V and 4 bases from J; junction bases left unmatched: 6. Germline CDR1 SGHNT, CDR2 YYREEE (reference sequence). The CDR3 sequence is 15 residues long. This CDR3 is CASSFRQGARYEQYF. The CDR3 DNA reads TGTGCCAGCAGCTTTAGACAGGGGGCAAGGTACGAGCAGTACTTC.

The V gene is TRBV30, the J gene TRBJ1-1, with 9 positions matching TRBD1. The germline V gene encodes CDR1 GTSNPN and CDR2 SVGIG (reference sequence). The CDR3 loop spans 17 amino acids. With 1 base clipped from V and 6 bases from J, the junction kept 15 bases outside the gene matches. DNA of the CDR3: TGTGCCTGGAGTGACTTTCTGACTACAGGGGGCGAGTCTGAAGCTTTCTTT. It codes for CAWSDFLTTGGESEAFF.